The next 16 T cell receptor beta chains were all read from a single sample in a study of blood T cell repertoires in COVID-19. Data came from immunoSEQ multiplex PCR; TCRdb stores just in-frame clones and leaves some out. The table lists 65,000 to 80,000 clones, approximately 90% of them singletons. Sequencing was done on a sample of peripheral blood. Every receptor here comes from a man aged 50-60 years with active COVID-19.

This clone was seen only once. J is TRBJ2-7 and V is TRBV6-6, with 8 positions matching TRBD1. J lost 3 bases, V lost 1 base, and 2 bases had no gene match. The CDR3 is 14 residues long. CDR1 is MNHNY, CDR2 SVGAGI, per germline (reference sequence). The CDR3 region is CASSYLGQGYEQYF. Here the CDR3 DNA reads TGTGCCAGCAGTTACTTAGGACAGGGCTACGAGCAGTACTTC.

V is TRBV27 and J is TRBJ1-1, with D hard to call. CDR3 length: 14 residues. The V gene lost 3 bases and the J gene lost 1 base, with 9 bases spanning the gap. Germline CDR1 is MNHEY and CDR2 is SMNVEV (reference sequence). CDR3 sequence reads: CASSFRSENTEAFF. CDR3 coding DNA: TGTGCCAGCAGTTTCCGGTCCGAGAACACTGAAGCTTTCTTT.

The rearrangement links TRBV19 to TRBJ2-1, with a possible D match to TRBD1 (6 bases). V was shortened by 0 bases and J by 3 bases, with 12 bases between the two germline ends. The CDR3 extends over 16 amino acids. Germline V gene lookup returns CDR1 LNHDA and CDR2 SQIVND (reference sequence). The DNA of the CDR3 is TGTGCCAGTAGTATAGAGAACAGGGTTTTCTACAATGAGCAGTTCTTC. Its protein is CASSIENRVFYNEQFF.

This clone was seen more than once but under ten times. The rearrangement joins TRBV10-3 to TRBJ1-3; a weak D match, TRBD1 (5 bases). Germline CDR1 and CDR2: ENHRY and SYGVKD. The CDR3 sequence is 16 residues long. Trimming took 3 bases from V and 4 from J, leaving 16 bases between them. The CDR3 loop reads CAISDSQGVSGNTIYF. CDR3 DNA: TGTGCCATCAGTGACTCCCAGGGTGTAAGCGGAAACACCATATATTTT.

With regard to this clone: This same CDR3 is encoded by further DNA sequences in the sample. The chain carries TRBV6-5 and TRBJ2-7, with 7 bases matching TRBD1. The CDR3 is 12 amino acids. With V trimmed by 8 bases and J by 0 bases, 1 base remained unmatched. Germline V gene sequence: CDR1 MNHEY, CDR2 SVGAGI. The CDR3 coding sequence is TGTGCCAGCCGGGACAGCTCCTACGAGCAGTACTTC. Translated: CASRDSSYEQYF.

This clone occurred a few times. The chain recombines TRBV5-4 with TRBJ1-6; weak D call: TRBD1 (6 bases). Trimming shortened V by 5 bases and J by 7 bases, and 10 bases separated the two germline ends. CDR3 length: 13 residues. Germline V CDR1 and CDR2: SGHNT, YYREEE (reference sequence). The CDR3 coding sequence is TGTGCCAGCAGTCCCGGGACAAATTCACCCCTCCACTTT. Its translation: CASSPGTNSPLHF.

The rearrangement uses TRBV19 and TRBJ2-5; perhaps TRBD2 as D (6 bases). The germline gives CDR1 LNHDA, CDR2 SQIVND (reference sequence). V was cut by 6 bases and J by 2 bases, with 10 bases left in between. The CDR3 consists of 13 residues. The CDR3 here is CASSMTRQETQYF. The CDR3, as DNA: TGTGCCAGTAGCATGACTAGACAAGAGACCCAGTACTTC. Using reference TRBV19 and TRBJ2-5 for the parts outside the CDR3, the full variable domain is DGGITQSPKYLFRKEGQNVTLSCEQNLNHDAMYWYRQDPGQGLRLIYYSQIVNDFQKGDIAEGYSVSREKKESFPLTVTSAQKNPTAFYLCASSMTRQETQYFGPGTRLLVL.

The V call is TRBV3-1 (or the pseudogene TRBV3-2), the J call TRBJ1-4; D uncertain. This CDR3 comprises 12 residues. Germline loops: CDR1 LGHDT, CDR2 YNNKEL (reference sequence). Trimming removed 2 bases from V and 6 bases from J, with 4 bases in between. CDR3 protein: CASSQTDEKLFF. DNA for the CDR3: TGTGCCAGCAGCCAAACGGATGAAAAACTGTTTTTT.

The V call is TRBV28, the J call TRBJ1-4; 9 bases map to TRBD1. Germline trimming cut 6 bases from V and 2 bases from J; bases unmatched to any gene: 7. There are 16 residues in the CDR3. Per germline, CDR1 MDHEN and CDR2 SYDVKM. The CDR3 spells CASRDLQGATNEKLFF. The CDR3 region has the DNA TGTGCCAGCAGGGATTTACAGGGGGCGACTAATGAAAAACTGTTTTTT.

A remark on this clone: Within the sample, other DNA sequences also encode this same CDR3. This chain uses TRBV11-2 with TRBJ2-5; D unresolved. The CDR3 runs to 13 residues. The V gene's germline CDR1 is SGHAT and CDR2 FQNNGV. V gave up 3 bases and J gave up 0 bases, with 5 bases separating them. In DNA, the CDR3 is TGTGCCAGCAGCTTGCAGTACCAAGAGACCCAGTACTTC. Encoded protein: CASSLQYQETQYF.

The chain has TRBV9 and TRBJ2-7, with D tentatively TRBD2 (5 bases). This CDR3 spans 15 amino acids. Germline values: CDR1 SGDLS, CDR2 YYNGEE. V was clipped by 4 bases and J by 5 bases, with 19 bases between them. CDR3 DNA sequence: TGTGCCAGCAGCCCGAGTCGAGGGCCGAGGAACGAGCAGTACTTC. This codes for CASSPSRGPRNEQYF.

The rearrangement uses TRBV4-1 and TRBJ2-5; 9 nucleotides line up with TRBD2. Germline CDR1 and CDR2: MGHRA and YSYEKL. V was pared by 4 bases and J by 5 bases, with 5 bases of the junction left unmatched. This CDR3 contains 14 residues. This CDR3 is CASSPSGTWETQYF. The CDR3, as DNA: TGCGCCAGCAGCCCTAGCGGGACTTGGGAGACCCAGTACTTC.

The chain joins TRBV2 to TRBJ1-1; D uncertain. Germline-derived CDR1 and CDR2 are SNHLY and FYNNEI. This CDR3 is 12 amino acids long. With 8 bases removed from V and 6 bases from J, the gap between germline ends came to 13 bases. CDR3 DNA sequence: TGTGCCAGCGAGATGGTCACGGCTGAAGCTTTCTTT. This sequence encodes CASEMVTAEAFF. Full variable domain (missing parts from reference TRBV2 and TRBJ1-1): EPEVTQTPSHQVTQMGQEVILRCVPISNHLYFYWYRQILGQKVEFLVSFYNNEISEKSEIFDDQFSVERPDGSNFTLKIRSTKLEDSAMYFCASEMVTAEAFFGQGTRLTVV.

The rearrangement joins TRBV6-5 to TRBJ1-4, with D possibly TRBD1 on 6 matching bases. Trimming left V 2 bases short and J 0 bases short, with 10 bases between. CDR1 and CDR2 from the germline V gene are MNHEY and SVGAGI. The CDR3 totals 16 residues. This CDR3 is CASSYATGPTNEKLFF. The CDR3 nucleotides read TGTGCCAGCAGTTACGCGACAGGCCCAACTAATGAAAAACTGTTTTTT.

The chain joins TRBV6-5 to TRBJ1-5; D remains ambiguous. The CDR3 sequence is 13 residues long. Germline CDR1 is MNHEY and CDR2 is SVGAGI. V lost 7 bases and J 0 bases, leaving 7 bases between the germline ends. The DNA of the CDR3 is TGTGCCAGCACAGACAATAGCAATCAGCCCCAGCATTTT. Translation gives CASTDNSNQPQHF.

The J gene is TRBJ2-2, the V gene TRBV5-4; TRBD2 agrees at 8 bases. The germline V gene has CDR1 SGHNT and CDR2 YYREEE (reference sequence). J gave up 4 bases and V 5 bases, and 4 bases lay outside the gene matches. CDR3 size: 14 residues. CDR3 protein: CASSRTSPTGELFF. In DNA, the CDR3 is TGTGCCAGCAGTCGGACTAGCCCCACCGGGGAGCTGTTTTTT.